Below are 8 T cell receptor beta chains sequenced from a single sample in a study of blood T cell repertoires in COVID-19. Generated by immunoSEQ multiplex PCR, the TCRdb table keeps only in-frame clones and is missing some. The repertoire includes around 100,000 clones, 70% to 90% of them detected once, and more than 3% sits in the top ten. Sequencing used peripheral blood. The receptor source for this set is a man aged 35 to 55 with acute or convalescent COVID-19.

The chain links TRBV9 to TRBJ1-2; TRBD1 might be the D (6 bases). Germline-derived CDR1 and CDR2 are SGDLS and YYNGEE. Between the trimmed V and J ends, which lost 5 bases and 4 bases, there was a span of 12 bases. The CDR3 spans 13 residues. The CDR3 DNA sequence: TGTGCCAGCAGTGCCGGGACACCCTATGGCTACACCTTC. This encodes CASSAGTPYGYTF.

The chain couples TRBV6-2 or TRBV6-3 to TRBJ2-2, with 8 bases identical to TRBD1. CDR1 MNHEY and CDR2 SVGEGT come from the germline V gene. This CDR3 contains 17 residues. V gave up 6 bases and J gave up 5 bases; unmatched junction bases: 14. The CDR3 protein is CASSPTEGQGYTGELFF. CDR3 nucleotides: TGTGCCAGCAGCCCTACAGAAGGACAGGGATATACCGGGGAGCTGTTTTTT.

This sequence joins TRBV6-5 and TRBJ1-4; D is unresolved. Germline values: CDR1 MNHEY, CDR2 SVGAGI. This CDR3 comprises 13 residues. V lost 6 bases and J lost 5, with 10 bases in between. The CDR3 here is CASRTIQNEKLFF. CDR3 nucleotide sequence: TGTGCCAGCAGGACCATACAGAATGAAAAACTGTTTTTT.

This clone was observed a single time. The chain has TRBV27 and TRBJ1-5; D gene uncertain. Trimming cost V 2 bases and J 6 bases, with 14 bases left between them. CDR1 is MNHEY and CDR2 is SMNVEV in the germline V gene (reference sequence). This CDR3 has 15 residues. CDR3 DNA sequence: TGTGCCAGCAGTTTAAAATTGGGCCCCCTTCAGCCCCAGCATTTT. This translates into CASSLKLGPLQPQHF.

The V call is TRBV9, the J call TRBJ1-2; 7 positions agree with TRBD1. The junction had 1 base not matched to a gene; V was cut back by 1 base and J by 7 bases. Germline V lookup: CDR1 SGDLS, CDR2 YYNGEE. The CDR3 has 12 residues. The CDR3 nucleotides are TGTGCCAGCAGCGTACCAGGGGGTGGCTACACCTTC. Translated: CASSVPGGGYTF.

The rearrangement uses TRBV7-9 and TRBJ1-2; possible D gene TRBD1, 5 bases. CDR1 is SEHNR and CDR2 is FQNEAQ in the germline V gene (reference sequence). Trimming pared 2 bases from V and 0 bases from J, leaving 16 bases between. The CDR3 has 17 residues. For the CDR3, the DNA is TGTGCCAGCAGCTTACGGGCAGGGATCCGTTCTAACTATGGCTACACCTTC. Amino acid sequence: CASSLRAGIRSNYGYTF.

This clone has a single count. The rearrangement links TRBV30 to TRBJ2-5, with TRBD2 matching 7 bases. This CDR3 is 14 amino acids long. In germline, CDR1 is GTSNPN, CDR2 SVGIG (reference sequence). Trimming took 5 bases from V and 4 from J; bases not matched to a gene: 10. This chain's CDR3 is CAWHPGLRGETQYF. The CDR3, as DNA: TGTGCCTGGCATCCGGGACTAAGGGGAGAGACCCAGTACTTC. Based on the CDR3 plus reference TRBV30 and TRBJ2-5, the full variable domain is SQTIHQWPATLVQPVGSPLSLECTVEGTSNPNLYWYRQAAGRGLQLLFYSVGIGQISSEVPQNLSASRPQDRQFILSSKKLLLSDSGFYLCAWHPGLRGETQYFGPGTRLLVL.

The gene calls are TRBV29-1 and TRBJ2-3, with a tentative D call TRBD1 (6 bases). Germline-derived CDR1 and CDR2 are SQVTM and ANQGSEA. The CDR3 is 15 amino acids. Deletions cut 3 bases from V and 3 bases from J, with 16 bases between. The CDR3 coding sequence is TGCAGCGTTGATGAACAGGGTCCGAGGACAGATACGCAGTATTTT. Translated, it gives CSVDEQGPRTDTQYF.